This T cell receptor beta chain stems from a study of post-analysis software for immune sequencing data. Across the study: Relapsing-remitting, secondary progressive and progressive-relapsing forms made up the multiple sclerosis disease courses. Study-level findings and limits: Those samples that were prepared in the same batch co-clustered strongly by F measure. Five or six TRBV segments appeared more often in patients than in controls, and TRBV5-6, TRBV5-1 and TRBV20-1 were among these.

This CDR3 spans 17 amino acids. Germline lookup yields CDR1 WSHSY and CDR2 SAAADI. The junction had 10 bases not matched to a gene; V was cut back by 6 bases and J by 4 bases. This clonotype showed up just a few times. Its antigen is still unknown. The TCR beta cDNA libraries contained unique molecular identifiers. TCRdb analysed the PCR reads with MiXCR anew, one entry per CDR3 protein. The data show some 890,000 distinct CDR3 sequences, around 53% seen once. The specimen sequenced was blood. The origin of this receptor is a girl between 10 and 17 years old with multiple sclerosis. The chain carries TRBV10-2 and TRBJ2-5; TRBD2 matches at 14 bases. CDR3 nucleotide sequence: TGCGCCAGCAGCGGCCAGGGACTAGCGGGAGAGAGAGAGACCCAGTACTTC. Translation gives CASSGQGLAGERETQYF.